This passage covers 29 T cell receptor beta chains from one sample sequenced in a study of cytomegalovirus exposure and HLA in healthy donors. It was with 60 Vbeta and 13 Jbeta primers that the PCR ran. The method was immunoSEQ multiplex PCR; TCRdb's version includes in-frame clones alone and lacks a portion of them. The repertoire includes around 110,000 clones, about three quarters of them detected once, and 5% to 7% sits in the top ten. The sample was PBMCs. Every receptor here comes from a woman in her 50s in good health and CMV-seropositive.

V and J are TRBV28 and TRBJ2-2, with D maybe TRBD1 (6 bases). Deletions cut 6 bases from V and 11 bases from J, with 19 bases between. Germline lookup yields CDR1 MDHEN and CDR2 SYDVKM. The CDR3 is 14 residues long. Here the CDR3 reads CASRVSGTLVELFF. The CDR3 DNA reads as TGTGCCAGCAGGGTTTCCGGGACATTGGTTGAGCTGTTTTTT. The full variable domain, with the rest looked up from reference TRBV28 and TRBJ2-2, is DVKVTQSSRYLVKRTGEKVFLECVQDMDHENMFWYRQDPGLGLRLIYFSYDVKMKEKGDIPEGYSVSREKKERFSLILESASTNQTSMYLCASRVSGTLVELFFGEGSRLTVL.

The V call is TRBV25-1, the J call TRBJ1-2; D unresolved. Germline V gene lookup returns CDR1 MGHDK and CDR2 SYGVNS. V was pared by 2 bases and J by 8 bases, with 12 bases between. The CDR3 totals 13 residues. CDR3 sequence reads: CASSEGADSGYTF. The CDR3 DNA follows: TGTGCCAGCAGTGAAGGAGCAGATAGCGGCTACACCTTC.

This sequence joins TRBV5-1 and TRBJ2-1; possible D gene TRBD2, 6 bases. Germline V lookup: CDR1 SGHRS, CDR2 YFSETQ. The CDR3 is made up of 16 amino acids. V lost 0 bases and J 7 bases, leaving 17 bases between the germline ends. The CDR3 sequence: CASSLGVSGRGNEQFF. The CDR3, as DNA: TGCGCCAGCAGCTTGGGGGTTAGCGGCCGGGGTAATGAGCAGTTCTTC.

The chain has TRBV12-5 and TRBJ1-1; a weak D match, TRBD1 (6 bases). The germline gives CDR1 LGHNT, CDR2 FRNRAP. Trimming took off 4 bases at V and 8 bases at J, with 14 bases between the two ends. The CDR3 consists of 13 residues. CDR3 nucleotides: TGTGCTAGTGGTTCTTCCGGGACAAGCGAAGCTTTCTTT. Translating gives CASGSSGTSEAFF.

The chain employs TRBV28 and TRBJ2-7; 7 positions agree with TRBD1. J lost 0 bases, V lost 8 bases, and 7 bases had no gene match. Looked up from germline, CDR1 is MDHEN and CDR2 is SYDVKM. The CDR3 runs 14 residues. CDR3 amino acids: CASGLQGFSYEQYF. In DNA form, the CDR3 reads TGTGCCAGCGGATTACAGGGGTTCTCCTACGAGCAGTACTTC.

This sequence joins TRBV7-2 and TRBJ1-1, with D possibly matching TRBD1 (5 bases). Germline values: CDR1 SGHTA, CDR2 FQGNSA. The V and J ends lost 5 bases and 11 bases respectively, with 15 bases between them. The CDR3 contains 12 residues. This CDR3 reads CASSTYRTRAFF. Here the CDR3 DNA reads TGTGCCAGCAGCACATATCGGACAAGGGCTTTCTTT.

The rearrangement uses TRBV7-3 and TRBJ1-2, with 12 bases identical to TRBD1. This CDR3 comprises 16 residues. The germline V gene has CDR1 SGHTA and CDR2 FQGTGA. Germline trimming cut 5 bases from V and 8 bases from J; bases unmatched to any gene: 12. CDR3 sequence (DNA): TGTGCCAGCAGCATGAGAGGGGGACAGGGGGCGAAAGGCTACACCTTC. Translating it yields CASSMRGGQGAKGYTF.

The count of this clone is one. The rearrangement joins TRBV13 to TRBJ1-4, with D hard to call. The CDR3 sequence is 17 residues long. The V gene lost 3 bases and the J gene lost 2 bases, with 16 bases spanning the gap. Germline V gene data show CDR1 as PRHDT and CDR2 as FYEKMQ (reference sequence). The CDR3 here is CASSLRRRIGTNEKLFF. As DNA, the CDR3 is TGTGCCAGCAGCTTGCGAAGGAGGATAGGGACTAATGAAAAACTGTTTTTT.

This clone was seen just once. V and J are TRBV2 and TRBJ1-1; the D is unclear. Per the germline V gene, CDR1 is SNHLY and CDR2 is FYNNEI. This CDR3 has 13 residues. Trimming took off 7 bases at V and 8 bases at J, with 17 bases between the two ends. Here the CDR3 reads CASNLEGGNEAFF. Written as DNA, the CDR3 is TGTGCCAGCAACCTCGAGGGAGGGAACGAAGCTTTCTTT.

The chain joins TRBV7-3 to TRBJ2-1, with TRBD2 identical over 9 bases. V was pared by 5 bases and J by 3 bases, with 5 bases of the junction left unmatched. CDR3 size: 15 residues. CDR1 and CDR2 (germline): SGHTA, FQGTGA. The CDR3 coding sequence is TGTGCCAGCAGCCCCGCGGGGGGGCTCTACAATGAGCAGTTCTTC. Amino acids: CASSPAGGLYNEQFF.

This chain joins TRBV19 and TRBJ2-6, with D possibly being TRBD1 (5 bases). From germline, CDR1 is LNHDA and CDR2 SQIVND (reference sequence). V dropped 9 bases and J dropped 1 base, with 13 bases sitting between them. This CDR3 has 15 amino acids. This CDR3 reads CASHSGLSGANVLTF. The CDR3 bases are TGTGCCAGCCATTCAGGGCTTTCTGGGGCCAACGTCCTGACTTTC.

The chain joins TRBV9 to TRBJ1-3, with 8 bases lining up with TRBD1. The germline V gene encodes CDR1 SGDLS and CDR2 YYNGEE. V gave up 2 bases and J gave up 3 bases; unmatched junction bases: 7. CDR3 length: 16 residues. The CDR3 region has the DNA TGTGCCAGCAGCGTTAGAGGACAGGGTTATGGAAACACCATATATTTT. This gives the protein CASSVRGQGYGNTIYF. The full variable domain, rest sourced from reference TRBV9 and TRBJ1-3, is DSGVTQTPKHLITATGQRVTLRCSPRSGDLSVYWYQQSLDQGLQFLIQYYNGEERAKGNILERFSAQQFPDLHSELNLSSLELGDSALYFCASSVRGQGYGNTIYFGEGSWLTVV.

The J gene is TRBJ1-2, the V gene TRBV19; TRBD1 agrees at 8 bases. Trimming at V came to 5 bases and at J to 4 bases, leaving 15 bases not matched to a gene. The CDR3 totals 17 residues. CDR1 is LNHDA and CDR2 is SQIVND in the germline V gene (reference sequence). CDR3 in amino acids: CASSPQLQGARVYGYTF. As DNA, the CDR3 is TGTGCCAGTAGTCCCCAACTCCAGGGGGCGCGAGTCTATGGCTACACCTTC.

This chain uses TRBV5-6 with TRBJ1-6; 9 positions match TRBD1. This CDR3 comprises 15 residues. Germline V gene sequence: CDR1 SGHDT, CDR2 YYEEEE. V lost 2 bases to trimming and J lost 7 bases; unmatched junction nucleotides: 4. CDR3 region: CASSFGDRENSPLHF. The CDR3 nucleotides read TGTGCCAGCAGCTTTGGGGACAGGGAGAATTCACCCCTCCACTTT.

Turning to this clone: A read error may account for a junction end that differs from germline. CDR3: CSSKPYSRSSSYNEQFF. The CDR3 DNA sequence: TGTTCCAGCAAACCATACTCACGGTCTAGCTCCTACAATGAGCAGTTCTTC. This chain uses TRBV7-9 with TRBJ2-1; D gene ambiguous. This CDR3 is built from 17 residues. CDR1 is SEHNR and CDR2 is FQNEAQ in the germline V gene (reference sequence).

This clone has just a few counts. The chain is built from TRBV5-5 and TRBJ1-4; possibly TRBD1 for D (6 bases). V lost 0 bases, J lost 2 bases, and 14 bases lay in between. Germline CDR1 SGHKS, CDR2 YYEKEE (reference sequence). The CDR3 totals 17 residues. The chain's CDR3 is CASSLAAGARTNEKLFF. The CDR3 DNA sequence: TGTGCCAGCAGCTTGGCGGCAGGGGCCAGGACTAATGAAAAACTGTTTTTT. Complete variable domain (other parts from reference TRBV5-5 and TRBJ1-4): DAGVTQSPTHLIKTRGQQVTLRCSPISGHKSVSWYQQVLGQGPQFIFQYYEKEERGRGNFPDRFSARQFPNYSSELNVNALLLGDSALYLCASSLAAGARTNEKLFFGSGTQLSVL.

The gene calls are TRBV10-3 and TRBJ1-4; D gene unclear. The ends were cut back, 4 bases at V and 7 bases at J, with 10 bases in the middle. This CDR3 is 13 amino acids long. From germline, CDR1 is ENHRY and CDR2 SYGVKD. CDR3 loop: CAISVNSGEKLFF. CDR3 DNA sequence: TGTGCCATCAGTGTTAATTCAGGTGAAAAACTGTTTTTT.

The V and J genes are TRBV5-6 and TRBJ2-3, with D unclear. CDR3 length equals 13 residues. Per the germline V gene, CDR1 is SGHDT and CDR2 is YYEEEE. V dropped 4 bases and J dropped 0 bases, with 6 bases sitting between them. This CDR3 reads CASSPSSTDTQYF. In nucleotides, the CDR3 is TGTGCCAGCAGCCCTTCTAGCACAGATACGCAGTATTTT.

Concerning this clone: This is likely an artifact of a read error, given a far larger clone one base away. In the same sample, other DNA sequences code for this CDR3. The chain employs TRBV5-1 and TRBJ1-1; D is possibly TRBD1 (6 bases). The CDR3 covers 14 residues. Germline CDR1 SGHRS, CDR2 YFSETQ. CDR3 coding DNA: TGCGCCAGCAGCTTACAGGGAGAAAGGACTGAAGCCTTCTTT. Protein sequence: CASSLQGERTEAFF.

The chain joins TRBV5-1 to TRBJ2-7, with TRBD1 matching over 9 bases. Germline CDR1 reads SGHRS; CDR2 reads YFSETQ. The ends lost 0 bases at V and 5 bases at J; junction bases unmatched: 3. This CDR3 region has 14 residues. CDR3 loop: CASSLVTGGNEQYF. CDR3 coding DNA: TGCGCCAGCAGCTTGGTTACAGGGGGCAACGAGCAGTACTTC.

This rearrangement joins TRBV5-1 to TRBJ2-5; 7 positions agree with TRBD2. TRBJ2-7 explains the end of the DNA better; the J call may be wrong. The germline V gene encodes CDR1 SGHRS and CDR2 YFSETQ. This CDR3 spans 14 amino acids. The CDR3 DNA sequence: TGCGCCAGCAGCTTGGCCGCCGGGGGGTACGAGCAGTACTTC. Translated: CASSLAAGGYEQYF.

The V and J genes are TRBV19 and TRBJ1-1; 9 bases map to TRBD1. This CDR3 has 18 amino acids. Germline V gene lookup returns CDR1 LNHDA and CDR2 SQIVND (reference sequence). V gave up 6 bases and J gave up 0 bases; unmatched junction bases: 14. CDR3: CASRVGQGLMGMNTEAFF. In DNA form, the CDR3 reads TGTGCCAGTAGGGTGGGACAGGGATTGATGGGCATGAACACTGAAGCTTTCTTT.

In its sample, this clone was seen a few times. The rearrangement joins TRBV30 to TRBJ2-7; D is possibly TRBD2 (7 bases). Trimming removed 5 bases from V and 0 bases from J, with 17 bases in between. Germline V gene sequence: CDR1 GTSNPN, CDR2 SVGIG (reference sequence). The CDR3 spans 15 residues. CDR3 sequence (DNA): TGTGCCTGGTCAAGAGGGGGGGGCCCCTCCTACGAGCAGTACTTC. Residues: CAWSRGGGPSYEQYF.

The chain recombines TRBV19 with TRBJ2-2, with D maybe TRBD1 (5 bases). Trimming stripped 4 bases from V and 1 base from J, with 10 bases between. This CDR3 has 15 amino acids. Germline V CDR1 and CDR2: LNHDA, SQIVND (reference sequence). CDR3 nucleotide sequence: TGTGCCAGTAGTAGATACCAGGGGAACACCGGGGAGCTGTTTTTT. Amino acid sequence: CASSRYQGNTGELFF.

This chain joins TRBV27 and TRBJ2-3, with 12 bases that match TRBD2. CDR3 length: 16 amino acids. The trim removed 5 bases at V and 7 bases at J, leaving 10 bases unmatched. CDR1 is MNHEY, CDR2 SMNVEV, per germline (reference sequence). The CDR3 coding sequence is TGTGCCAGCAGTCCCCCTCTAGCGGGGGGGAGGAATACGCAGTATTTT. This translates into CASSPPLAGGRNTQYF.

The CDR3 region is CASSLVPRYGYTF. The DNA for the CDR3 is TGTGCCAGCAGCTTAGTTCCGAGGTATGGCTACACCTTC. The V and J genes are TRBV7-2 and TRBJ1-2; D unclear. The CDR3 extends over 13 amino acids. CDR1 and CDR2 from the germline V gene are SGHTA and FQGNSA. Between the trimmed V and J ends, which lost 1 base and 5 bases, there was a span of 8 bases.

The V call is TRBV7-2, the J call TRBJ1-3; D not certain. V was pared by 4 bases and J by 0 bases, with 10 bases between. The CDR3 contains 15 residues. Germline CDR1 is SGHTA and CDR2 is FQGNSA. The CDR3 nucleotides are TGTGCCAGCAGCTATGGACTGCACTCTGGAAACACCATATATTTT. As protein: CASSYGLHSGNTIYF.

This clone was counted once. J is TRBJ2-7 and V is TRBV28; D might be TRBD2 (5 bases). The germline V gene encodes CDR1 MDHEN and CDR2 SYDVKM. Between the trimmed V and J ends, which lost 3 bases and 0 bases, there was a span of 9 bases. The CDR3 loop spans 14 amino acids. The CDR3 reads CASSFVEGSYEQYF. In DNA, the CDR3 is TGTGCCAGCAGTTTTGTTGAGGGCTCCTACGAGCAGTACTTC.

V is TRBV28 and J is TRBJ1-2; 8 bases align to TRBD1. This CDR3 region has 13 residues. The ends lost 6 bases at V and 5 bases at J; junction bases unmatched: 5. Germline CDR1 is MDHEN and CDR2 is SYDVKM. CDR3 amino acids: CASRGQGYYGYTF. CDR3 bases: TGTGCCAGCAGAGGACAGGGTTATTATGGCTACACCTTC.